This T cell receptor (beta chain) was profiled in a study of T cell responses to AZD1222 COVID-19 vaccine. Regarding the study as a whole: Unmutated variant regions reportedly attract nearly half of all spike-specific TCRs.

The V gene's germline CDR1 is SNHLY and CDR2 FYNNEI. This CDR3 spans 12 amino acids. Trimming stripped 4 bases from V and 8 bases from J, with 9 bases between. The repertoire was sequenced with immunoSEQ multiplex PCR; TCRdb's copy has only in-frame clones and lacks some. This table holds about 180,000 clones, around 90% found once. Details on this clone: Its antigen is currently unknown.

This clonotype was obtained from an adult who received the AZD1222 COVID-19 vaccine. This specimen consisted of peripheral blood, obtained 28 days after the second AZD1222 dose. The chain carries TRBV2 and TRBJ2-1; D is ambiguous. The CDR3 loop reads CASSGILDEQFF. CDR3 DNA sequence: TGTGCCAGCAGTGGTATCCTCGATGAGCAGTTCTTC.